This record concerns one T cell receptor (beta chain) sequence. Its specificity is not known. The study subjected TCRalpha and TCRbeta cDNA to two nested PCRs of around 15 and 9 cycles. TCRdb processed the 5' RACE reads again and assigns one entry to each CDR3 protein, with no DNA. Its clone listing holds around 210,000 distinct CDR3 sequences. The CDR3 extends over 16 amino acids. Germline V gene lookup returns CDR1 SGHDT and CDR2 YYEEEE. This sample is part of a study of monozygotic twins with inflammatory bowel disease. Study-level points and caveats: Healthy co-twins, by inverse Simpson, had higher TCRbeta diversity than their siblings with IBD. Fewer clonotypes were shared with others by IBD patients than by healthy twins, especially with disease activity. No one strong IBD-associated signal or clonotype was supported.

V usage is TRBV5-6 and J usage is TRBJ2-2. This TCR was recovered from a human donor with ulcerative colitis or Crohn's disease, or a healthy co-twin of an affected twin (not recorded which). The sequenced sample consisted of blood. This CDR3 is CASSLSTPLTPGELFF. Combining the CDR3 with reference TRBV5-6 and TRBJ2-2 gives the whole variable domain DAGVTQSPTHLIKTRGQQVTLRCSPKSGHDTVSWYQQALGQGPQFIFQYYEEEERQRGNFPDRFSGHQFPNYSSELNVNALLLGDSALYLCASSLSTPLTPGELFFGEGSRLTVL.